This passage covers 22 T cell receptor beta chains from one sample sequenced in a study of spatial heterogeneity in lung cancer. Indicated time point: sample taken at primary tumor resection. TCRdb itself ran the 5' RACE reads through MiXCR, one entry per CDR3 protein. The sample carries 60,000 or so distinct CDR3 sequences, about 5.9% recorded once. The sequences come from PBMCs, collected at surgery. Receptors were obtained from a female donor with early-stage non-small cell lung cancer.

In this sample, this clonotype turned up a few times. The chain recombines TRBV6-2 or TRBV6-3 with TRBJ1-1; D ambiguous. V lost 3 bases and J 0 bases, leaving 8 bases between the germline ends. Germline V CDR1 and CDR2: MNHEY, SVGEGT. The CDR3 covers 14 residues. CDR3: CASSYSPMNTEAFF. The CDR3 region has the DNA TGTGCCAGCAGTTATTCCCCCATGAACACTGAAGCTTTCTTT.

This clonotype was seen repeatedly, ten times or more. CDR3 protein: CASSPTGVETQYF. In nucleotides, the CDR3 is TGTGCCAGCAGTCCCACGGGGGTGGAGACCCAGTACTTC. The chain has TRBV27 and TRBJ2-5; D is possibly TRBD2 (6 bases). The germline CDR1 and CDR2 sequences are MNHEY and SMNVEV (reference sequence). The CDR3 totals 13 residues. Trimming pared 5 bases from V and 5 bases from J, leaving 12 bases between.

CDR3 coding DNA: TGTGCCAGCAGCGCTAGGGCTAGCGGCTACTACAATGAGCAGTTCTTC. The encoded protein is CASSARASGYYNEQFF. This chain links TRBV9 with TRBJ2-1; 7 bases align to TRBD2. Unmatched junction bases numbered 9, after V lost 3 bases and J lost 3 bases. Per the germline V gene, CDR1 is SGDLS and CDR2 is YYNGEE. The CDR3 runs 16 residues.

This clonotype was seen a handful of times. This chain uses TRBV20-1 with TRBJ2-2; D not certain. The ends were cut back, 4 bases at V and 1 base at J, with 4 bases in the middle. The germline V gene has CDR1 DFQATT and CDR2 SNEGSKA (reference sequence). The CDR3 is 12 residues long. The CDR3 sequence is CSANQNTGELFF. For the CDR3, the DNA is TGCAGTGCTAACCAGAACACCGGGGAGCTGTTTTTT.

At least ten counts were recorded for this clonotype. The V gene is TRBV12-3 or TRBV12-4, the J gene TRBJ1-2, with D possibly TRBD1 on 5 matching bases. The CDR3 contains 13 residues. With 11 bases removed from V and 5 bases from J, the gap between germline ends came to 18 bases. CDR3 sequence reads: CASRAAGIYGYTF. The CDR3 region has the DNA TGTGCCTCCAGGGCGGCAGGGATATATGGCTACACCTTC.

This sequence joins TRBV19 and TRBJ2-2, with D unresolved. The CDR3 spans 11 residues. Between the trimmed V and J ends, which lost 8 bases and 6 bases, there was a span of 7 bases. CDR1 and CDR2 from the germline V gene are LNHDA and SQIVND (reference sequence). The CDR3 region is CASAVAGELFF. Here the CDR3 DNA reads TGTGCCAGTGCAGTAGCCGGGGAGCTGTTTTTT.

In this sample, this clonotype turned up many times. This chain joins TRBV7-9 and TRBJ2-4, with a tentative D call TRBD1 (6 bases). The V end was cut by 3 bases, the J end by 5 bases, with 8 bases between. Germline CDR1 SEHNR, CDR2 FQNEAQ (reference sequence). This CDR3 has 13 amino acids. The CDR3 spells CASSFSGENIQYF. CDR3 DNA sequence: TGTGCCAGCAGCTTTTCAGGGGAAAACATTCAGTACTTC.

This clonotype was seen repeatedly, ten times or more. The chain uses TRBV29-1 and TRBJ2-3; TRBD2 agrees at 8 bases. Looked up from germline, CDR1 is SQVTM and CDR2 is ANQGSEA. J was trimmed by 2 bases and V by 7 bases; bases with no gene match: 14. The CDR3 has 16 residues. The CDR3 loop reads CSELGGTGGLTDTQYF. The CDR3 nucleotides read TGCAGCGAGCTTGGAGGAACGGGAGGGCTCACAGATACGCAGTATTTT.

There are many counts of this clonotype. This chain links TRBV20-1 with TRBJ1-6; D remains unclear. Looked up from germline, CDR1 is DFQATT and CDR2 is SNEGSKA (reference sequence). V was clipped by 3 bases and J by 8 bases, with 11 bases between them. The length of the CDR3 is 13 residues. CDR3 DNA: TGCAGTGCTAGTTGGACGGATGATTCACCCCTCCACTTT. Amino acids: CSASWTDDSPLHF.

This clonotype was picked up many times. The chain is built from TRBV2 and TRBJ1-1; D not certain. Deletions cut 5 bases from V and 4 bases from J, with 11 bases between. The CDR3 has 13 amino acids. Germline values: CDR1 SNHLY, CDR2 FYNNEI. The CDR3 DNA sequence: TGTGCCAGCAGTTTAGGCGAGGGCACTGAAGCTTTCTTT. The encoded protein is CASSLGEGTEAFF.

This clonotype was recorded at least ten times. The genes are TRBV29-1 and TRBJ1-4; 8 nucleotides agree with TRBD1. The germline gives CDR1 SQVTM, CDR2 ANQGSEA. J lost 4 bases, V lost 7 bases, and 5 bases had no gene match. The CDR3 consists of 13 residues. The CDR3 nucleotides are TGCAGCGCTCAGGGGGCACTTAATGAAAAACTGTTTTTT. Translating it yields CSAQGALNEKLFF.

This clonotype was seen a handful of times. CDR3 nucleotides: TGCAGTGCTAGACCGACAGGGCTTAGGGTGAGCGAGGTATACGAGCAGTACTTC. The encoded protein is CSARPTGLRVSEVYEQYF. This chain uses TRBV20-1 with TRBJ2-7; 7 bases are a match to TRBD1. The CDR3 runs to 18 residues. Unmatched junction bases numbered 20, after V lost 2 bases and J lost 4 bases. Germline lookup yields CDR1 DFQATT and CDR2 SNEGSKA (reference sequence).

This clonotype was observed at least ten times. This chain uses TRBV7-2 with TRBJ1-5; D may be TRBD1 (6 bases). Trimming shortened V by 5 bases and J by 7 bases, and 12 bases separated the two germline ends. The CDR3 totals 13 residues. Germline V gives CDR1 SGHTA, CDR2 FQGNSA. The chain's CDR3 is CASSANRDQPQHF. The CDR3 DNA reads as TGTGCCAGCAGCGCCAACAGGGACCAGCCCCAGCATTTT.

This clonotype appeared a few times. The chain uses TRBV7-2 and TRBJ2-3; 12 bases are a match to TRBD2. CDR1 and CDR2 from the germline V gene are SGHTA and FQGNSA. J lost 3 bases, V lost 3 bases, and 7 bases had no gene match. The CDR3 runs 17 residues. CDR3 coding DNA: TGTGCCAGCAGCTTTCTAGCGGGAGGGCCGGAGACAGATACGCAGTATTTT. Its protein is CASSFLAGGPETDTQYF.

The sample holds many counts of this clonotype. V is TRBV10-3 and J is TRBJ1-5; D not resolved. The CDR3 contains 12 residues. V was clipped by 2 bases and J by 4 bases, with 3 bases between them. Germline CDR1 reads ENHRY; CDR2 reads SYGVKD. This CDR3 is CAISEQNQPQHF. The DNA of the CDR3 is TGTGCCATCAGTGAGCAGAATCAGCCCCAGCATTTT.

This clonotype was picked up a small number of times. The CDR3 loop reads CSVEGTGVGNTIYF. The CDR3, as DNA: TGCAGCGTTGAAGGGACAGGGGTTGGAAACACCATATATTTT. This chain uses TRBV29-1 with TRBJ1-3, with 9 bases fitting TRBD1. V trimming: 1 base; J trimming: 3 bases; junction bases outside the gene matches: 1. The CDR3 totals 14 residues. CDR1 is SQVTM and CDR2 is ANQGSEA in the germline V gene.

This clonotype was counted many times. The J gene is TRBJ2-3, the V gene TRBV7-2; no reliable D call. Germline-derived CDR1 and CDR2 are SGHTA and FQGNSA. V lost 0 bases, J lost 7 bases, and 8 bases lay in between. The CDR3 totals 13 residues. The CDR3 protein is CASSLAEAHTQYF. CDR3 nucleotide sequence: TGTGCCAGCAGCTTAGCGGAAGCACATACGCAGTATTTT. Filled out from reference TRBV7-2 and TRBJ2-3, the complete variable domain reads GAGVSQSPSNKVTEKGKDVELRCDPISGHTALYWYRQSLGQGLEFLIYFQGNSAPDKSGLPSDRFSAERTGGSVSTLTIQRTQQEDSAVYLCASSLAEAHTQYFGPGTRLTVL.

The chain combines TRBV20-1 with TRBJ2-3; D call uncertain. The CDR3 contains 15 residues. V shed 6 bases and J shed 2 bases, with 18 bases lying between them. CDR1 is DFQATT, CDR2 SNEGSKA, per germline (reference sequence). CDR3 sequence (DNA): TGCAGTGCCGACGAAGTCGGAGTGACCACAGATACGCAGTATTTT. This sequence encodes CSADEVGVTTDTQYF.

This clonotype occurred many times. The V and J genes are TRBV28 and TRBJ1-1, with TRBD1 identical over 8 bases. CDR1 is MDHEN and CDR2 is SYDVKM in the germline V gene. Trimming cost V 3 bases and J 1 base; bases outside gene matches: 4. The CDR3 has 15 amino acids. CDR3 region: CASSFAGGKNTEAFF. The CDR3 coding sequence is TGTGCCAGCAGTTTTGCAGGGGGCAAGAACACTGAAGCTTTCTTT.

This clonotype has more than one count but fewer than ten. J is TRBJ2-5 and V is TRBV6-5, with 7 bases matching TRBD1. Germline CDR1 reads MNHEY; CDR2 reads SVGAGI. CDR3 length equals 15 residues. Trimming cost V 0 bases and J 0 bases; bases outside gene matches: 1. CDR3 DNA: TGTGCCAGCAGTTACTCTACAGGGGACCAAGAGACCCAGTACTTC. Protein: CASSYSTGDQETQYF.

Ten or more counts support this clonotype. The chain has TRBV25-1 and TRBJ1-1, with D uncertain. In germline, CDR1 is MGHDK, CDR2 SYGVNS. V gave up 3 bases and J gave up 6 bases, with 17 bases separating them. This CDR3 contains 15 residues. The CDR3 DNA sequence: TGTGCCAGCAGTGAGACGAATACGGCAAGGGCTGAAGCTTTCTTT. It yields the protein CASSETNTARAEAFF.

This chain connects TRBV7-2 to TRBJ1-2, with unresolved D. The CDR3 is made up of 13 amino acids. Germline CDR1 reads SGHTA; CDR2 reads FQGNSA. The V end was cut by 7 bases, the J end by 4 bases, with 13 bases between. The DNA of the CDR3 is TGTGCCAGCACCCAGAGGTACCCCTATGGCTACACCTTC. This encodes CASTQRYPYGYTF.